This T cell receptor beta chain was captured by sequencing in a study of spatial heterogeneity in lung cancer. Study details: The approximately 77 donors had untreated early-stage non-small cell lung cancer. Where available, sequencing covered follow-up PBMC samples, taken at a median of about two years after resection. Findings and limits, study-wide: At tumor resection, ubiquitous expanded TCRs were detected in blood more often than later.

Comments on this clonotype: Its antigen is currently unknown.

TCRdb re-derived calls from the 5' RACE reads in MiXCR, one entry per CDR3 protein. The table shows 95,000 to 120,000 distinct CDR3 sequences, with 11% occurring only once. Time point here: blood at routine non-recurrence follow-up after resection. The CDR3 covers 15 residues. The V gene's germline CDR1 is MNHEY and CDR2 SVGAGI. The V gene lost 5 bases and the J gene lost 2 bases, with 14 bases spanning the gap. The chain uses TRBV6-5 and TRBJ2-3; either TRBD1 or TRBD2 may fit D (6 bases each). Sequenced material: PBMCs, taken at follow-up. This receptor was taken from a female donor with early-stage non-small cell lung cancer. Here the CDR3 reads CASSRLGGFTDTQYF. The CDR3 DNA reads as TGTGCCAGCAGTCGACTAGGGGGATTCACAGATACGCAGTATTTT.